This T cell receptor beta chain came from a study of blood T cell repertoires in COVID-19. Clinical history as reported by participants underpinned cohort assignment. The CDR3 totals 14 residues. The germline V gene encodes CDR1 SEHNR and CDR2 FQNEAQ (reference sequence). V was clipped by 4 bases and J by 5 bases; unmatched bases: 2. The data were produced by immunoSEQ multiplex PCR, yet TCRdb's version contains in-frame clones alone and is incomplete. This sample carries hundreds of thousands of clones, over 75% of them seen once, and the ten largest clones take approximately 9.8%. V usage is TRBV7-9 and J usage is TRBJ1-4, with 9 positions matching TRBD1. Sequenced input: PBMCs or T cells enriched from blood (not recorded which). The sequence came from a middle-aged woman who had recovered from COVID-19. The CDR3 protein is CASSSGTGNEKLFF. CDR3 sequence (DNA): TGTGCCAGCAGCTCCGGGACAGGGAATGAAAAACTGTTTTTT.